These 14 T cell receptor beta chains originate from one sample sequenced in a study of T cell repertoires in cytomegalovirus infection. From the reads, TCRdb called clonotypes with MiXCR, one entry per CDR3 protein. Among some 97,000 distinct CDR3 sequences listed, roughly a quarter were seen once. The sequencing input was CD8+ T cells from PBMCs. Receptors originate from a human donor in good health (CMV status not recorded). Some clones in this sample may be carry-over from other donors' samples.

This clonotype was counted at least ten times. The chain joins TRBV7-6 to TRBJ2-3, with 7 bases fitting TRBD2. The germline gives CDR1 SGHVS, CDR2 FNYEAQ. V was pared by 4 bases and J by 0 bases, with 7 bases of the junction left unmatched. The CDR3 contains 16 residues. CDR3 in amino acids: CASSSLLAASTDTQYF. CDR3 in DNA: TGTGCCAGCAGCTCACTGCTAGCGGCAAGCACAGATACGCAGTATTTT.

As DNA, the CDR3 is TGTGCCAGCAGCCAAGATTTGGCTAGCGGGAGCGCCACAGATACGCAGTATTTT. Translated: CASSQDLASGSATDTQYF. The chain employs TRBV14 and TRBJ2-3; 10 bases map to TRBD2. V trimming: 0 bases; J trimming: 2 bases; junction bases outside the gene matches: 8. Germline CDR1 is SGHDN and CDR2 is FVKESK. The CDR3 length is 18 residues.

The V call is TRBV5-4, the J call TRBJ2-2; TRBD2 matches 11 bases. Germline V gene sequence: CDR1 SGHNT, CDR2 YYREEE (reference sequence). J lost 4 bases, V lost 4 bases, and 18 bases had no gene match. The CDR3 is 20 amino acids. The CDR3 DNA reads TGTGCCAGCAGCACCCCCGGGACTAGCGGTATTGGTTTGGGCACCGGGGAGCTGTTTTTT. It encodes CASSTPGTSGIGLGTGELFF.

The CDR3 reads CASSEEAGLINEQFF. CDR3 sequence (DNA): TGTGCCAGCAGTGAGGAAGCGGGATTAATCAATGAGCAGTTCTTC. This chain uses TRBV25-1 with TRBJ2-1, with TRBD2 identical over 7 bases. Losses at the gene ends were 3 bases for V and 6 bases for J; bases not matched to a gene: 8. CDR3 length: 15 residues. Germline V gene lookup returns CDR1 MGHDK and CDR2 SYGVNS.

The table lists this clonotype with a few counts. This chain links TRBV28 with TRBJ1-2, with a weak D call TRBD1 (5 bases). This CDR3 contains 15 residues. The V and J ends lost 2 bases and 4 bases respectively, with 14 bases between them. The germline V gene has CDR1 MDHEN and CDR2 SYDVKM. Here the CDR3 reads CASSLDEGKGYGYTF. In nucleotides, the CDR3 is TGTGCCAGCAGTTTAGACGAGGGGAAAGGCTATGGCTACACCTTC.

This chain uses TRBV20-1 with TRBJ2-7, with D possibly TRBD1 on 8 matching bases. Germline V CDR1 and CDR2: DFQATT, SNEGSKA (reference sequence). The CDR3 loop spans 16 amino acids. V was clipped by 3 bases and J by 1 base, with 19 bases between them. CDR3 bases: TGCAGTGCTAGGGGGGAGGGACAGGTGACATCCTACGAGCAGTACTTC. Protein product: CSARGEGQVTSYEQYF.

CDR3 loop: CASSRGLGGEKLFF. The CDR3, as DNA: TGTGCCAGCAGCAGGGGGCTTGGGGGTGAAAAACTGTTTTTT. The chain employs TRBV27 and TRBJ1-4; 8 positions match TRBD1. V trimming: 6 bases; J trimming: 7 bases; junction bases outside the gene matches: 7. From germline, CDR1 is MNHEY and CDR2 SMNVEV (reference sequence). The length of the CDR3 is 14 residues.

This chain uses TRBV6-5 with TRBJ1-4, with D perhaps matching TRBD1 (6 bases). CDR1 is MNHEY and CDR2 is SVGAGI in the germline V gene. V gave up 4 bases and J gave up 4 bases, with 19 bases separating them. CDR3 length: 17 amino acids. The CDR3 bases are TGTGCCAGCAGTTTCTCCGGGACACTGAGTGGTAATGAAAAACTGTTTTTT. Its translation: CASSFSGTLSGNEKLFF.

This clonotype was seen more than once but under ten times. V and J are TRBV28 and TRBJ1-6; weak D call: TRBD1 (6 bases). CDR3 length: 17 amino acids. V shed 5 bases and J shed 0 bases, with 14 bases lying between them. CDR1 is MDHEN and CDR2 is SYDVKM in the germline V gene. In DNA, the CDR3 is TGTGCCAGCAGTACGTGGACAGACAGCTCCTATAATTCACCCCTCCACTTT. Amino acids: CASSTWTDSSYNSPLHF.

This clonotype was seen repeatedly, ten times or more. This sequence joins TRBV20-1 and TRBJ2-7, with 9 bases that match TRBD1. There are 16 residues in the CDR3. Trimming took 6 bases from V and 0 from J; bases not matched to a gene: 12. Germline V CDR1 and CDR2: DFQATT, SNEGSKA (reference sequence). CDR3 coding DNA: TGCAGTGCGCGGGGCGGACAGGGGATCAGCTCCTACGAGCAGTACTTC. It translates to CSARGGQGISSYEQYF.

V usage is TRBV3-1 and J usage is TRBJ1-1; D is undetermined. The V gene lost 0 bases and the J gene lost 2 bases, with 16 bases spanning the gap. This CDR3 has 17 residues. The germline CDR1 and CDR2 sequences are LGHDT and YNNKEL (reference sequence). As DNA, the CDR3 is TGTGCCAGCAGCCAAGATTGGAGCGGACCTATAAACACTGAAGCTTTCTTT. Protein product: CASSQDWSGPINTEAFF.

This clonotype was seen a few times. Here the CDR3 reads CASSPRTSGSYEQFF. CDR3 DNA: TGTGCCAGCAGCCCTCGGACTAGCGGGAGTTATGAGCAGTTCTTC. The chain recombines TRBV7-6 with TRBJ2-1, with 13 bases aligning to TRBD2. The CDR3 sequence is 15 residues long. Trimming at V came to 5 bases and at J to 8 bases, leaving 6 bases not matched to a gene. Looked up from germline, CDR1 is SGHVS and CDR2 is FNYEAQ.

This clonotype was picked up a small number of times. The chain links TRBV20-1 to TRBJ1-1; D remains ambiguous. The CDR3 extends over 17 amino acids. Trimming removed 0 bases from V and 5 bases from J, with 22 bases in between. Per germline, CDR1 DFQATT and CDR2 SNEGSKA (reference sequence). The CDR3 nucleotides read TGCAGTGCTAGAGACAGGTTCCAGAGGAGCCTTTTGACTGAAGCTTTCTTT. It yields the protein CSARDRFQRSLLTEAFF.

The chain carries TRBV4-3 and TRBJ1-4, with a possible D match to TRBD1 (5 bases). Looked up from germline, CDR1 is LGHNA and CDR2 is YSLEER. This CDR3 spans 17 amino acids. Trimming shortened V by 3 bases and J by 0 bases, and 14 bases separated the two germline ends. The CDR3 DNA sequence: TGCGCCAGCAGCCATAGCCCAGGGATAACAACTAATGAAAAACTGTTTTTT. Its protein product is CASSHSPGITTNEKLFF.